The 9 T cell receptor beta chains presented below share a single source sample, sequenced in a study of cytomegalovirus exposure and HLA in healthy donors. PCR used 60 Vbeta primers and 13 Jbeta primers. Assay used: immunoSEQ multiplex PCR; TCRdb lists only in-frame clones, some missing. Of roughly 120,000 clones detected, roughly 80% appear once; the ten largest clones hold about 4%. What was sequenced was PBMCs. The receptors derive from a woman aged 40 to 55 in good health and CMV-seronegative.

This clone was observed a handful of times. The V and J genes are TRBV25-1 and TRBJ1-3; D unclear. Germline CDR1 reads MGHDK; CDR2 reads SYGVNS. The CDR3 has 14 residues. Trimming took off 2 bases at V and 0 bases at J, with 5 bases between the two ends. In DNA, the CDR3 is TGTGCCAGCAGTGAAGGGAGCTCTGGAAACACCATATATTTT. Amino acids: CASSEGSSGNTIYF.

The chain employs TRBV2 and TRBJ1-6; unclear D gene. Trimming stripped 5 bases from V and 7 bases from J, with 3 bases between. CDR3 length: 11 residues. Germline lookup yields CDR1 SNHLY and CDR2 FYNNEI. The CDR3 coding sequence is TGTGCCAGCAGTCCAAATTCACCCCTCCACTTT. Its translation: CASSPNSPLHF.

The J gene is TRBJ2-3, the V gene TRBV19, with 12 nucleotides matching TRBD2. The CDR3 is 17 residues long. The germline V gene has CDR1 LNHDA and CDR2 SQIVND (reference sequence). Trimming at V came to 4 bases and at J to 1 base, leaving 6 bases not matched to a gene. The DNA of the CDR3 is TGTGCCAGTAGTAGGCTAGCGGGGGGGTCGGGCACAGATACGCAGTATTTT. Residues: CASSRLAGGSGTDTQYF.

The V and J genes are TRBV7-9 and TRBJ1-2, with unresolved D. V lost 6 bases and J 0 bases, leaving 14 bases between the germline ends. This CDR3 has 15 amino acids. Germline values: CDR1 SEHNR, CDR2 FQNEAQ (reference sequence). The CDR3 spells CASRPEGSSNYGYTF. CDR3 sequence (DNA): TGTGCCAGCAGGCCAGAGGGTTCCTCTAACTATGGCTACACCTTC.

This chain links TRBV6-1 with TRBJ2-2; 8 bases are a match to TRBD1. The V and J ends lost 3 bases and 3 bases, in that order; junction bases with no gene match: 3. CDR3 length: 15 residues. The germline V gene has CDR1 MNHNS and CDR2 SASEGT. The CDR3 DNA follows: TGTGCCAGCAGTGAGGCGACAGGGGACACCGGGGAGCTGTTTTTT. Its protein product is CASSEATGDTGELFF.

V usage is TRBV7-3 and J usage is TRBJ2-2; 11 nucleotides line up with TRBD2. The CDR3 is 17 residues long. J gave up 6 bases and V 3 bases, and 9 bases lay outside the gene matches. Germline V lookup: CDR1 SGHTA, CDR2 FQGTGA. The CDR3 protein is CASSLFSVAGGPGELFF. The DNA of the CDR3 is TGTGCCAGCAGCTTGTTTTCGGTAGCGGGGGGGCCCGGGGAGCTGTTTTTT.

The sample holds one count of this clone. The genes are TRBV5-4 and TRBJ1-4; a weak D match, TRBD1 (5 bases). Trimming took 4 bases from V and 8 from J, leaving 12 bases between them. The CDR3 has 13 residues. Germline V gene data show CDR1 as SGHNT and CDR2 as YYREEE (reference sequence). CDR3 in DNA: TGTGCCAGCAGCCCCGACAGTGGGGAAAAACTGTTTTTT. It yields the protein CASSPDSGEKLFF. The full variable domain, in which reference TRBV5-4 and TRBJ1-4 provide the parts outside the CDR3, is ETGVTQSPTHLIKTRGQQVTLRCSSQSGHNTVSWYQQALGQGPQFIFQYYREEENGRGNFPPRFSGLQFPNYSSELNVNALELDDSALYLCASSPDSGEKLFFGSGTQLSVL.

The gene calls are TRBV12-5 and TRBJ2-2; the match to TRBD1 covers 10 bases. From germline, CDR1 is LGHNT and CDR2 FRNRAP. This CDR3 comprises 14 residues. The junction had 2 bases not matched to a gene; V was cut back by 6 bases and J by 4 bases. In nucleotides, the CDR3 is TGTGCTAGTGGACGGACAGGGGGCACCGGGGAGCTGTTTTTT. It specifies CASGRTGGTGELFF.

The chain's CDR3 is CASSIAGGRGHEQFF. The CDR3 region has the DNA TGTGCCAGTAGTATAGCGGGAGGGCGAGGCCATGAGCAGTTCTTC. The chain combines TRBV19 with TRBJ2-1; TRBD2 matches 8 bases. CDR1 is LNHDA and CDR2 is SQIVND in the germline V gene (reference sequence). The CDR3 contains 15 residues. With V trimmed by 1 base and J by 8 bases, 7 bases remained unmatched.